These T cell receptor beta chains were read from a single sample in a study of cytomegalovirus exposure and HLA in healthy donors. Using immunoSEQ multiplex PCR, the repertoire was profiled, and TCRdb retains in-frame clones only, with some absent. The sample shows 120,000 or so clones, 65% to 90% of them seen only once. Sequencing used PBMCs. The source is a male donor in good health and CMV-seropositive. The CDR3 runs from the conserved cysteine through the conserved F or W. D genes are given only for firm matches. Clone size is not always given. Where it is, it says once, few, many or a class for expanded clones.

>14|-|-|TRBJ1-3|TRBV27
CASSKAGLGNTIYF
TGTGCCAGCAGTAAGGCGGGCCTCGGAAACACCATATATTTT
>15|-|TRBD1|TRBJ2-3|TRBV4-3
CASSQGLDRGDTQYF
TGCGCCAGCAGCCAAGGGCTGGACAGGGGGGATACGCAGTATTTT
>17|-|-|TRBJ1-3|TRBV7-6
CASSLGRRTGIGNTIYF
TGTGCCAGCAGCTTGGGGAGGCGGACGGGAATCGGAAACACCATATATTTT
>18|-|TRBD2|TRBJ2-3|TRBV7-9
CASSGLLAASKGPDTQYF
TGTGCCTCCTCAGGGCTACTAGCGGCTTCAAAGGGGCCAGATACGCAGTATTTT
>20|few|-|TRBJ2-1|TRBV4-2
CASSQSAPLQRPSSYNEQFF
TGTGCCAGCAGCCAATCCGCCCCTCTCCAGCGGCCTAGCTCCTACAATGAGCAGTTCTTC
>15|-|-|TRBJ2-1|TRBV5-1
CASSPLASSYNEQFF
TGCGCCAGCAGCCCGCTGGCTAGCTCCTACAATGAGCAGTTCTTC
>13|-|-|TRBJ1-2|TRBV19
CASSMVGDNGYTF
TGTGCCAGTAGTATGGTAGGGGACAATGGCTACACCTTC
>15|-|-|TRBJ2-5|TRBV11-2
CASSLEAAPQETQYF
TGTGCCAGCAGCTTAGAAGCGGCCCCGCAAGAGACCCAGTACTTC
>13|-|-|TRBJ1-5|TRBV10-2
CASTPGEGSTQHF
TGCGCCAGCACCCCCGGGGAGGGATCGACCCAGCATTTT
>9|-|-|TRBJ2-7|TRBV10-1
CASSREQYF
TGCGCCAGCAGTCGCGAGCAGTACTTC
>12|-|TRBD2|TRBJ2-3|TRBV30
CAWRTSGDTQYF
TGTGCCTGGAGGACTAGCGGGGATACGCAGTATTTT
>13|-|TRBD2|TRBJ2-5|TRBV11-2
CASSRGSEETQYF
TGTGCCAGCAGCCGCGGGAGTGAAGAGACCCAGTACTTC
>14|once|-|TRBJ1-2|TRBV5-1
CASSLGTEGDGYTF
TGCGCCAGCAGCTTGGGAACGGAGGGAGATGGCTACACCTTC
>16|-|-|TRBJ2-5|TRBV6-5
CASSYSRGGGGETQYF
TGTGCCAGCAGTTACTCGAGGGGGGGAGGGGGGGAGACCCAGTACTTC
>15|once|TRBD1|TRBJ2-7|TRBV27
CASRGRDRVAYEQYF
TGTGCCAGCAGAGGCCGGGACAGGGTTGCCTACGAGCAGTACTTC
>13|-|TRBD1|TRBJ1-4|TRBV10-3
CAISATGYEKLFF
TGTGCCATCAGTGCGACAGGGTACGAAAAACTGTTTTTT
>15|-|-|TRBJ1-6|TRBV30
CAWSVREALNSPLHF
TGTGCCTGGAGTGTACGGGAGGCCCTTAATTCACCCCTCCACTTT
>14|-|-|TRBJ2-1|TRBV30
CACVRESSYNEQFF
TGTGCCTGTGTGCGGGAAAGCTCCTACAATGAGCAGTTCTTC
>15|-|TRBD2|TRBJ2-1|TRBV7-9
CASSSSGRVYNEQFF
TGTGCCAGCAGCTCCAGCGGGAGGGTTTACAATGAGCAGTTCTTC
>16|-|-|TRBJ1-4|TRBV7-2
CASSPRAGGASEKLFF
TGTGCCAGCAGCCCCCGTGCGGGGGGGGCGAGTGAAAAACTGTTTTTT
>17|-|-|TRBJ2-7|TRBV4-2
CASSQDIFTGWSYEQYF
TGTGCCAGCAGCCAAGATATTTTCACAGGGTGGTCCTACGAGCAGTACTTC
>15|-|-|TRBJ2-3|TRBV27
CASSAEFQRTDTQYF
TGTGCCAGCAGTGCTGAGTTTCAACGCACAGATACGCAGTATTTT
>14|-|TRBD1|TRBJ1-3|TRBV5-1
CASSPGQSGNTIYF
TGCGCCAGCAGCCCGGGACAGTCTGGAAACACCATATATTTT
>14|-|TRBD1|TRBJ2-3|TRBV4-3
CASSTRTGPDTQYF
TGCGCCAGCAGCACGCGGACAGGTCCGGATACGCAGTATTTT
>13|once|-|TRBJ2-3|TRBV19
CASSAGFRDTQYF
TGTGCCAGTAGTGCGGGGTTTCGTGATACGCAGTATTTT
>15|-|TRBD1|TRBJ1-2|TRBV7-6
CASSPQGTGVYGYTF
TGTGCCAGCAGCCCCCAGGGGACAGGGGTGTATGGCTACACCTTC
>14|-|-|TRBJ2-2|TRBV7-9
CASSFSADTGELFF
TGTGCCAGCAGCTTCAGTGCGGACACCGGGGAGCTGTTTTTT
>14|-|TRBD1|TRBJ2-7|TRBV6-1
CAINWDSRTYEQYF
TGTGCCATAAACTGGGACAGTAGAACCTACGAGCAGTACTTC
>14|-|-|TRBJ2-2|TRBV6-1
CASRGRERTGELFF
TGTGCCAGCAGGGGCAGGGAAAGAACCGGGGAGCTGTTTTTT
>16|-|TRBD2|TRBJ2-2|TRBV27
CASSPTSGRSTGELFF
TGTGCCAGCAGTCCGACTAGCGGGAGGTCCACCGGGGAGCTGTTTTTT
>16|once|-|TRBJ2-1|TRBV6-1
CASSERRESSYNEQFF
TGTGCCAGCAGTGAAAGGAGAGAAAGCTCCTACAATGAGCAGTTCTTC
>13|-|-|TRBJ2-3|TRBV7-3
CASRVAGEDTQYF
TGTGCCAGCAGGGTGGCAGGTGAAGATACGCAGTATTTT
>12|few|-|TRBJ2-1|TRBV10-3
CATLNSGNEQFF
TGTGCCACCCTGAATTCGGGGAACGAGCAGTTCTTC
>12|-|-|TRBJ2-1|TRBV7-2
CASLESYNEQFF
TGTGCCAGCCTGGAGTCCTACAATGAGCAGTTCTTC
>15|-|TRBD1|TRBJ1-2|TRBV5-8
CASSYDGTGSYGYTF
TGTGCCAGCAGCTACGACGGGACAGGGAGCTATGGCTACACCTTC
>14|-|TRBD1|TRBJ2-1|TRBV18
CASSPMDRDNEQFF
TGTGCCAGCTCACCCATGGACAGGGACAATGAGCAGTTCTTC
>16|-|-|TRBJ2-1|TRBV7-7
CASSPNHGTGAGEQFF
TGTGCTAGCAGCCCCAATCACGGGACGGGAGCGGGTGAGCAGTTCTTC
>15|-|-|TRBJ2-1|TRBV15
CATSRLPSGYNEQFF
TGTGCCACCAGCAGACTTCCCAGCGGGTACAATGAGCAGTTCTTC
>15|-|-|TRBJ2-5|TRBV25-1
CASSEPGGPGRTQYF
TGTGCCAGCAGTGAACCTGGGGGCCCGGGTCGGACCCAGTACTTC
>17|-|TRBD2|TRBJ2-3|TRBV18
CASSPPLAGGMADTQYF
TGTGCCAGCTCACCCCCACTAGCGGGAGGGATGGCAGATACGCAGTATTTT
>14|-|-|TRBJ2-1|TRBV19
CASSVQGSYNEQFF
TGTGCCAGTAGTGTCCAGGGGTCCTACAATGAGCAGTTCTTC
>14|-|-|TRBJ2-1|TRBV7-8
CASSLPNRVNEQFF
TGTGCCAGCAGCCTTCCGAACAGGGTTAATGAGCAGTTCTTC
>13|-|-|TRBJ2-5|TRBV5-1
CASMRGSQETQYF
TGCGCCAGCATGAGGGGGTCACAAGAGACCCAGTACTTC
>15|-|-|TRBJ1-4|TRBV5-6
CASSSRRAANEKLFF
TGTGCCAGCAGCTCACGGAGAGCGGCTAATGAAAAACTGTTTTTT
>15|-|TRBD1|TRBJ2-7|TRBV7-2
CASSLVGGRGHEQYF
TGTGCCAGCAGCTTAGTAGGTGGAAGGGGGCACGAGCAGTACTTC
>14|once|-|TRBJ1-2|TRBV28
CASSFWEGGRGYTF
TGTGCCAGCAGTTTTTGGGAGGGAGGTAGGGGCTACACCTTC